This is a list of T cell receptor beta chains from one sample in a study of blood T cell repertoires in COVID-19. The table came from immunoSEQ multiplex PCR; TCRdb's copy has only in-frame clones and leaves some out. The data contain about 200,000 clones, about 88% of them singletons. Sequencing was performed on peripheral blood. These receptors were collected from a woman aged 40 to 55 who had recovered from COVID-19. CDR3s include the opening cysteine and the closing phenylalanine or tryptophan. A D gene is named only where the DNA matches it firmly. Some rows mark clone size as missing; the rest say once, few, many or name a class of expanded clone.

CDR3aa: CASTFIRTGGLSGNQPQHF
CDR3nt: TGTGCCAGTACGTTTATTAGGACAGGGGGCTTAAGTGGCAATCAGCCCCAGCATTTT
j_gene: TRBJ1-5
abundance: -
v_gene: TRBV19
d_gene: TRBD1

CDR3aa: CASSDRLSAGPNEKLFF
CDR3nt: TGTGCCAGTAGTGATAGGCTCTCAGCGGGGCCTAATGAAAAACTGTTTTTT
j_gene: TRBJ1-4
abundance: -
v_gene: TRBV19
d_gene: -

CDR3aa: CASGHYEQYF
CDR3nt: TGTGCCAGCGGCCATTACGAGCAGTACTTC
j_gene: TRBJ2-7
abundance: -
v_gene: TRBV27
d_gene: -

CDR3aa: CASSYSSLTNQPQHF
CDR3nt: TGTGCCAGCAGTTACTCAAGTCTGACTAATCAGCCCCAGCATTTT
j_gene: TRBJ1-5
abundance: -
v_gene: TRBV6-6
d_gene: -

CDR3aa: CASSPRTGWMGMNTEAFF
CDR3nt: TGTGCCAGCAGCCCGAGGACAGGGTGGATGGGAATGAACACTGAAGCTTTCTTT
j_gene: TRBJ1-1
abundance: -
v_gene: TRBV3-1/TRBV3-2
d_gene: TRBD1

CDR3aa: CASSYQGQGEDGYTF
CDR3nt: TGTGCCAGCAGTTACCAAGGACAGGGGGAAGATGGCTACACCTTC
j_gene: TRBJ1-2
abundance: -
v_gene: TRBV6-5
d_gene: TRBD1

CDR3aa: CASSPRSHAGTGIFSGNTIYF
CDR3nt: TGTGCCAGCAGCCCGAGATCTCACGCGGGGACAGGGATTTTTAGTGGAAACACCATATATTTT
j_gene: TRBJ1-3
abundance: -
v_gene: TRBV3-1/TRBV3-2
d_gene: TRBD1

CDR3aa: CASSIGPTGGNTEAFF
CDR3nt: TGTGCCAGCAGCATAGGCCCCACAGGGGGAAACACTGAAGCTTTCTTT
j_gene: TRBJ1-1
abundance: -
v_gene: TRBV9
d_gene: TRBD1

CDR3aa: CSVEGAGQETQYF
CDR3nt: TGCAGCGTTGAAGGGGCAGGGCAAGAGACCCAGTACTTC
j_gene: TRBJ2-5
abundance: -
v_gene: TRBV29-1
d_gene: -

CDR3aa: CASSLEGQRLGELFF
CDR3nt: TGTGCCAGCAGTTTAGAGGGACAGAGGTTAGGGGAGCTGTTTTTT
j_gene: TRBJ2-2
abundance: -
v_gene: TRBV27
d_gene: TRBD1

CDR3aa: CASRPGTGGNQPQHF
CDR3nt: TGTGCCAGCAGACCCGGGACAGGGGGGAATCAGCCCCAGCATTTT
j_gene: TRBJ1-5
abundance: -
v_gene: TRBV27
d_gene: TRBD1

CDR3aa: CSVVKGAVGPLEQYF
CDR3nt: TGCAGCGTTGTTAAAGGGGCGGTAGGGCCTCTCGAGCAGTACTTC
j_gene: TRBJ2-7
abundance: -
v_gene: TRBV29-1
d_gene: -

CDR3aa: CASSFTGFDGYTF
CDR3nt: TGTGCCAGCAGTTTTACAGGCTTCGATGGCTACACCTTC
j_gene: TRBJ1-2
abundance: -
v_gene: TRBV27
d_gene: -

CDR3aa: CASSLIQGDGYTF
CDR3nt: TGTGCCAGCAGTTTGATACAGGGGGATGGCTACACCTTC
j_gene: TRBJ1-2
abundance: -
v_gene: TRBV12-3/TRBV12-4
d_gene: TRBD1

CDR3aa: CASSPRVEQFF
CDR3nt: TGTGCCAGCAGTCCCCGGGTTGAGCAGTTCTTC
j_gene: TRBJ2-1
abundance: -
v_gene: TRBV2
d_gene: -

CDR3aa: CASSSTETYEQYF
CDR3nt: TGTGCCAGCAGTAGCACAGAGACCTACGAGCAGTACTTC
j_gene: TRBJ2-7
abundance: -
v_gene: TRBV12-3/TRBV12-4
d_gene: -

CDR3aa: CASSNPSGRARNEQFF
CDR3nt: TGTGCCAGCAGCAACCCCAGCGGGAGGGCCCGCAATGAGCAGTTCTTC
j_gene: TRBJ2-1
abundance: -
v_gene: TRBV6-2/TRBV6-3
d_gene: TRBD2

CDR3aa: CASSEQGLSTGELFF
CDR3nt: TGTGCCAGCAGTGAACAGGGTCTTTCGACCGGGGAGCTGTTTTTT
j_gene: TRBJ2-2
abundance: -
v_gene: TRBV2
d_gene: -

CDR3aa: CASSDKSTGTSTYF
CDR3nt: TGTGCCAGCAGCGACAAGTCGACCGGGACTAGCACGTACTTC
j_gene: TRBJ2-7
abundance: -
v_gene: TRBV2
d_gene: TRBD2

CDR3aa: CASRKDRTEDQPQHF
CDR3nt: TGTGCCAGTAGAAAAGACAGGACGGAAGATCAGCCCCAGCATTTT
j_gene: TRBJ1-5
abundance: -
v_gene: TRBV19
d_gene: -

CDR3aa: CASSPPLQGVNNEQFF
CDR3nt: TGTGCCAGCTCACCACCTCTTCAGGGGGTGAACAATGAGCAGTTCTTC
j_gene: TRBJ2-1
abundance: -
v_gene: TRBV18
d_gene: TRBD1

CDR3aa: CASSKVLRGLEVSEAFF
CDR3nt: TGTGCCAGCAGCAAAGTACTTCGGGGGTTAGAAGTCTCTGAAGCTTTCTTT
j_gene: TRBJ1-1
abundance: once
v_gene: TRBV21-1
d_gene: -

CDR3aa: CASKEGQEAQYQPQHF
CDR3nt: TGTGCCAGTAAGGAGGGACAGGAGGCTCAATATCAGCCCCAGCATTTT
j_gene: TRBJ1-5
abundance: -
v_gene: TRBV19
d_gene: TRBD1

CDR3aa: CASSTPSRQYF
CDR3nt: TGTGCCAGCAGTACCCCGAGTCGGCAGTACTTC
j_gene: TRBJ2-7
abundance: -
v_gene: TRBV28
d_gene: -

CDR3aa: CASGSRQGSYEQYF
CDR3nt: TGCGCCAGCGGATCCCGACAGGGCTCCTACGAGCAGTACTTC
j_gene: TRBJ2-7
abundance: -
v_gene: TRBV5-1
d_gene: TRBD1

CDR3aa: CASSTGTATYNEQFF
CDR3nt: TGTGCCAGTAGCACCGGGACAGCCACCTACAATGAGCAGTTCTTC
j_gene: TRBJ2-1
abundance: -
v_gene: TRBV19
d_gene: TRBD1

CDR3aa: CASSWGQGIDEQYF
CDR3nt: TGTGCCAGCAGCTGGGGACAGGGGATCGACGAGCAGTACTTC
j_gene: TRBJ2-7
abundance: -
v_gene: TRBV7-9
d_gene: TRBD1

CDR3aa: CAWMILGGAWGEQFF
CDR3nt: TGTGCCTGGATGATCTTGGGGGGAGCGTGGGGTGAGCAGTTCTTC
j_gene: TRBJ2-1
abundance: -
v_gene: TRBV30
d_gene: -

CDR3aa: CASSVSVNTEAFF
CDR3nt: TGTGCCAGCAGTGTTTCGGTGAACACTGAAGCTTTCTTT
j_gene: TRBJ1-1
abundance: -
v_gene: TRBV2
d_gene: -

CDR3aa: CASSSGLAGSGEQFF
CDR3nt: TGTGCCAGCTCCTCAGGGCTAGCGGGTTCTGGGGAGCAGTTCTTC
j_gene: TRBJ2-1
abundance: -
v_gene: TRBV28
d_gene: TRBD2

CDR3aa: CASSLTAGVADTQYF
CDR3nt: TGTGCCAGCAGCTTGACAGCGGGAGTGGCAGATACGCAGTATTTT
j_gene: TRBJ2-3
abundance: -
v_gene: TRBV3-1/TRBV3-2
d_gene: TRBD2

CDR3aa: CASSERVQPHQPQHF
CDR3nt: TGTGCCAGCAGTGAACGGGTGCAGCCTCATCAGCCCCAGCATTTT
j_gene: TRBJ1-5
abundance: -
v_gene: TRBV6-1
d_gene: -

CDR3aa: CASSQDRGQGLRGTDTQYF
CDR3nt: TGTGCCAGCAGCCAAGATAGGGGCCAGGGGCTTCGGGGCACAGATACGCAGTATTTT
j_gene: TRBJ2-3
abundance: once
v_gene: TRBV4-2
d_gene: -

CDR3aa: CASRYRDRHQPQHF
CDR3nt: TGTGCCAGCAGATACCGGGACAGACATCAGCCCCAGCATTTT
j_gene: TRBJ1-5
abundance: -
v_gene: TRBV28
d_gene: TRBD1

CDR3aa: CASSPRTSYEQYF
CDR3nt: TGTGCCAGCAGCCCCAGAACCTCCTACGAGCAGTACTTC
j_gene: TRBJ2-7
abundance: -
v_gene: TRBV28
d_gene: -

CDR3aa: CASSFLAGANTGELFF
CDR3nt: TGCGCCAGCAGCTTCCTAGCGGGGGCGAACACCGGGGAGCTGTTTTTT
j_gene: TRBJ2-2
abundance: -
v_gene: TRBV5-1
d_gene: TRBD2

CDR3aa: CAGQRERRTDTQYF
CDR3nt: TGTGCCGGGCAGCGGGAGAGGCGTACAGATACGCAGTATTTT
j_gene: TRBJ2-3
abundance: once
v_gene: TRBV7-9
d_gene: TRBD2

CDR3aa: CASSFNAGFSYEQYF
CDR3nt: TGTGCCAGCAGCTTCAACGCGGGATTCTCCTACGAGCAGTACTTC
j_gene: TRBJ2-7
abundance: -
v_gene: TRBV7-9
d_gene: -

CDR3aa: CASSQEYSGANVLTF
CDR3nt: TGTGCCAGCAGCCAAGAATACTCTGGGGCCAACGTCCTGACTTTC
j_gene: TRBJ2-6
abundance: -
v_gene: TRBV4-2
d_gene: -

CDR3aa: CASRQGNNSPLHF
CDR3nt: TGTGCCAGCAGACAGGGTAATAATTCACCCCTCCACTTT
j_gene: TRBJ1-6
abundance: -
v_gene: TRBV12-3/TRBV12-4
d_gene: -

CDR3aa: CASSPGSSGSYEQYF
CDR3nt: TGTGCCAGCTCACCCGGCTCTAGCGGCTCCTACGAGCAGTACTTC
j_gene: TRBJ2-7
abundance: -
v_gene: TRBV18
d_gene: TRBD2

CDR3aa: CASSFNSGRAFEQYF
CDR3nt: TGTGCCAGCAGTTTTAATAGCGGGAGGGCCTTCGAGCAGTACTTC
j_gene: TRBJ2-7
abundance: -
v_gene: TRBV28
d_gene: TRBD2

CDR3aa: CASSQFETSGLHGQYF
CDR3nt: TGTGCCAGCAGCCAATTTGAGACTAGCGGTCTACACGGGCAGTATTTT
j_gene: TRBJ2-3
abundance: -
v_gene: TRBV16
d_gene: TRBD2

CDR3aa: CASSLTQNHNSPLHF
CDR3nt: TGTGCCAGCTCCTTGACTCAGAACCATAATTCACCCCTCCACTTT
j_gene: TRBJ1-6
abundance: -
v_gene: TRBV18
d_gene: -

CDR3aa: CASSPRGGGEGYNEQFF
CDR3nt: TGTGCCAGTAGTCCCCGAGGAGGGGGCGAGGGATACAATGAGCAGTTCTTC
j_gene: TRBJ2-1
abundance: -
v_gene: TRBV19
d_gene: -

CDR3aa: CASSRQGAGTDTQYF
CDR3nt: TGTGCCAGCAGTAGACAGGGGGCCGGCACAGATACGCAGTATTTT
j_gene: TRBJ2-3
abundance: -
v_gene: TRBV2
d_gene: TRBD1

CDR3aa: CASTGDGEFYGYTF
CDR3nt: TGTGCCAGCACCGGCGACGGAGAGTTCTATGGCTACACCTTC
j_gene: TRBJ1-2
abundance: -
v_gene: TRBV28
d_gene: -

CDR3aa: CASSFFESSYNSPLHF
CDR3nt: TGTGCCAGCAGCTTCTTCGAGAGCTCCTATAATTCACCCCTCCACTTT
j_gene: TRBJ1-6
abundance: -
v_gene: TRBV12-1
d_gene: -

CDR3aa: CASSHGTDYEQYF
CDR3nt: TGTGCCAGCAGCCACGGGACAGACTACGAGCAGTACTTC
j_gene: TRBJ2-7
abundance: -
v_gene: TRBV5-6
d_gene: TRBD1

CDR3aa: CASSSNPDREHNQPQHF
CDR3nt: TGTGCCAGCAGCTCGAATCCGGACAGGGAGCACAATCAGCCCCAGCATTTT
j_gene: TRBJ1-5
abundance: -
v_gene: TRBV5-5
d_gene: TRBD1

CDR3aa: CASSPKRQVQWADTQYF
CDR3nt: TGTGCCAGCAGTCCGAAAAGACAGGTTCAGTGGGCAGATACGCAGTATTTT
j_gene: TRBJ2-3
abundance: -
v_gene: TRBV27
d_gene: -

CDR3aa: CASRSGTGENEQYF
CDR3nt: TGTGCCAGCAGGTCCGGGACAGGGGAAAACGAGCAGTACTTC
j_gene: TRBJ2-7
abundance: -
v_gene: TRBV6-5
d_gene: TRBD1